This is a list of T cell receptor beta chains from one sample in a study of cytomegalovirus exposure and HLA in healthy donors. The protocol was immunoSEQ multiplex PCR, while the TCRdb copy is restricted to in-frame clones and leaves out a portion. Of around 150,000 clones listed, 80% to 85% are singletons. The material sequenced was PBMCs. These receptors were collected from a woman aged 18-29 years in good health and CMV-seronegative. The CDR3 runs from the conserved cysteine through the conserved F or W. Each record gives: clone size, V gene, J gene, D gene, CDR3 protein, CDR3 DNA. A D gene is named only where the DNA matches it firmly. Clone size, where shown, is once, few, many, or a class for clones that have expanded.

clone_size: -
v_call: TRBV7-9
j_call: TRBJ2-3
d_call: -
cdr3_aa: CASCRGGGTDTQYF
cdr3_nt: TGTGCCAGCTGCCGAGGCGGGGGCACAGATACGCAGTATTTT

clone_size: -
v_call: TRBV5-6
j_call: TRBJ1-5
d_call: -
cdr3_aa: CASSRRGMYQPQHF
cdr3_nt: TGTGCCAGCAGCCGAAGGGGGATGTATCAGCCCCAGCATTTT

clone_size: -
v_call: TRBV18
j_call: TRBJ2-1
d_call: TRBD2
cdr3_aa: CASSLGTSGPEQFF
cdr3_nt: TGTGCCAGCTCACTAGGGACTAGCGGGCCTGAGCAGTTCTTC

clone_size: -
v_call: TRBV4-2
j_call: TRBJ2-5
d_call: TRBD2
cdr3_aa: CASSQGVRLAGLSETQYF
cdr3_nt: TGTGCCAGCAGCCAGGGAGTCCGACTAGCGGGGCTTTCAGAGACCCAGTACTTC

clone_size: -
v_call: TRBV18
j_call: TRBJ1-2
d_call: -
cdr3_aa: CASSPYSRVVYGYTF
cdr3_nt: TGTGCCAGCTCACCATACAGCCGTGTGGTTTATGGCTACACCTTC

clone_size: -
v_call: TRBV28
j_call: TRBJ1-4
d_call: -
cdr3_aa: CASSSYGTDYNEKLFF
cdr3_nt: TGTGCCAGCAGTTCCTACGGGACGGACTACAATGAAAAACTGTTTTTT

clone_size: few
v_call: TRBV5-1
j_call: TRBJ2-7
d_call: TRBD2
cdr3_aa: CASAPGGGYEQYF
cdr3_nt: TGCGCCAGTGCGCCGGGGGGTGGGTACGAGCAGTACTTC

clone_size: -
v_call: TRBV28
j_call: TRBJ2-1
d_call: -
cdr3_aa: CASSLNHQFF
cdr3_nt: TGTGCCAGCAGTTTAAATCATCAGTTCTTC

clone_size: -
v_call: TRBV5-8
j_call: TRBJ1-5
d_call: TRBD1
cdr3_aa: CASSLRDRGIYSNQPQHF
cdr3_nt: TGTGCCAGCAGCTTGCGGGACAGAGGTATTTATAGCAATCAGCCCCAGCATTTT

clone_size: -
v_call: TRBV6-6
j_call: TRBJ2-5
d_call: TRBD2
cdr3_aa: CASSPGLAGSQETQYF
cdr3_nt: TGTGCCAGCAGCCCTGGACTAGCGGGGAGTCAAGAGACCCAGTACTTC

clone_size: -
v_call: TRBV7-6
j_call: TRBJ1-2
d_call: -
cdr3_aa: CASSLEAGLAPNYGYTF
cdr3_nt: TGTGCCAGCAGCTTAGAGGCAGGGCTCGCCCCTAACTATGGCTACACCTTC

clone_size: -
v_call: TRBV19
j_call: TRBJ2-2
d_call: -
cdr3_aa: CASGVTGELLF
cdr3_nt: TGTGCCTCCGGAGTCACCGGGGAGCTGCTTTTT

clone_size: -
v_call: TRBV10-2
j_call: TRBJ1-5
d_call: -
cdr3_aa: CASRETGTQPQHF
cdr3_nt: TGCGCCAGCAGGGAAACAGGGACCCAGCCCCAGCATTTT

clone_size: -
v_call: TRBV2
j_call: TRBJ1-5
d_call: -
cdr3_aa: CASGNLDGLNQPQHF
cdr3_nt: TGTGCCAGCGGAAACCTTGACGGACTAAATCAGCCCCAGCATTTT

clone_size: -
v_call: TRBV10-3
j_call: TRBJ2-3
d_call: TRBD1
cdr3_aa: CASSSTGPYTDTQYF
cdr3_nt: TGTGCCAGCAGTTCGACAGGGCCCTACACAGATACGCAGTATTTT

clone_size: -
v_call: TRBV5-1
j_call: TRBJ2-7
d_call: -
cdr3_aa: CASSLESKTYEQYF
cdr3_nt: TGCGCCAGCAGCTTGGAATCCAAAACCTACGAGCAGTACTTC

clone_size: -
v_call: TRBV19
j_call: TRBJ1-2
d_call: TRBD1
cdr3_aa: CASSGDRRQGLVPGYTF
cdr3_nt: TGTGCCAGTTCGGGCGACCGGCGACAGGGTCTTGTTCCTGGCTACACCTTC

clone_size: -
v_call: TRBV9
j_call: TRBJ2-3
d_call: -
cdr3_aa: CASSATTGPGGYTQYF
cdr3_nt: TGTGCCAGCAGCGCTACCACTGGACCTGGCGGGTATACGCAGTATTTT

clone_size: -
v_call: TRBV29-1
j_call: TRBJ1-1
d_call: -
cdr3_aa: CSVTTGAEAFF
cdr3_nt: TGCAGCGTAACGACGGGAGCTGAAGCTTTCTTT

clone_size: once
v_call: TRBV5-1
j_call: TRBJ2-5
d_call: -
cdr3_aa: CASTTSTTGQETQYF
cdr3_nt: TGCGCCAGCACCACTTCAACGACAGGACAAGAGACCCAGTACTTC

clone_size: -
v_call: TRBV11-2
j_call: TRBJ1-2
d_call: TRBD1
cdr3_aa: CASSSLLLNRGRYTF
cdr3_nt: TGTGCCAGCAGCTCGCTACTACTGAACAGGGGTCGCTACACCTTC

clone_size: -
v_call: TRBV29-1
j_call: TRBJ1-2
d_call: -
cdr3_aa: CSVPDPGGYTF
cdr3_nt: TGCAGCGTCCCCGATCCGGGGGGCTACACCTTC

clone_size: few
v_call: TRBV6-5
j_call: TRBJ1-1
d_call: TRBD1
cdr3_aa: CASSPGTVTEAFF
cdr3_nt: TGTGCCAGCAGCCCTGGGACAGTCACTGAAGCTTTCTTT

clone_size: -
v_call: TRBV10-1
j_call: TRBJ1-1
d_call: TRBD1
cdr3_aa: CATRGRNTEAFF
cdr3_nt: TGCGCCACCAGGGGGAGAAACACTGAAGCTTTCTTT

clone_size: once
v_call: TRBV6-4
j_call: TRBJ1-2
d_call: -
cdr3_aa: CASRRELGGYTF
cdr3_nt: TGTGCCAGCAGGAGGGAATTGGGTGGCTACACCTTC

clone_size: -
v_call: TRBV6-6
j_call: TRBJ1-2
d_call: TRBD1
cdr3_aa: CASTPGGAYGYTF
cdr3_nt: TGTGCCAGCACCCCAGGGGGCGCCTATGGCTACACCTTC

clone_size: -
v_call: TRBV5-4
j_call: TRBJ1-3
d_call: -
cdr3_aa: CASSLGGDSGNTIYF
cdr3_nt: TGTGCCAGCAGCTTGGGGGGAGACTCTGGAAACACCATATATTTT

clone_size: -
v_call: TRBV18
j_call: TRBJ2-5
d_call: -
cdr3_aa: CASSPPAGYQETQYF
cdr3_nt: TGTGCCAGCTCACCACCCGCAGGGTACCAAGAGACCCAGTACTTC

clone_size: -
v_call: TRBV9
j_call: TRBJ1-4
d_call: TRBD1
cdr3_aa: CASSTGGGSNEKLFF
cdr3_nt: TGTGCCAGCAGCACAGGGGGGGGCTCTAATGAAAAACTGTTTTTT

clone_size: once
v_call: TRBV6-6
j_call: TRBJ2-7
d_call: -
cdr3_aa: CASSPLLESYEQYF
cdr3_nt: TGTGCCAGCAGCCCCTTACTCGAATCCTACGAGCAGTACTTC

clone_size: -
v_call: TRBV2
j_call: TRBJ2-3
d_call: TRBD2
cdr3_aa: CASRGLAGTDTQYF
cdr3_nt: TGTGCCAGCAGAGGGCTAGCGGGGACAGATACGCAGTATTTT

clone_size: -
v_call: TRBV7-2
j_call: TRBJ2-7
d_call: TRBD2
cdr3_aa: CASSFSGGKAYEQYF
cdr3_nt: TGTGCCAGCAGCTTTAGCGGGGGAAAGGCCTACGAGCAGTACTTC

clone_size: -
v_call: TRBV5-1
j_call: TRBJ1-6
d_call: -
cdr3_aa: CASSIYRESNNSPLHF
cdr3_nt: TGCGCCAGCAGCATATACAGGGAGTCCAATAATTCACCCCTCCACTTT

clone_size: few
v_call: TRBV30
j_call: TRBJ1-6
d_call: TRBD1
cdr3_aa: CAWSVNRGINNSPLHF
cdr3_nt: TGTGCCTGGAGTGTTAACAGGGGTATTAATAATTCACCCCTCCACTTT

clone_size: -
v_call: TRBV19
j_call: TRBJ2-6
d_call: -
cdr3_aa: CASSLQGPGANGLTF
cdr3_nt: TGTGCCAGTAGCCTTCAGGGGCCTGGGGCCAACGGCCTGACTTTC

clone_size: -
v_call: TRBV2
j_call: TRBJ2-2
d_call: TRBD1
cdr3_aa: CASSDTGGVIRELFF
cdr3_nt: TGTGCCAGCAGCGACACAGGGGGCGTCATTCGGGAGCTGTTTTTT

clone_size: -
v_call: TRBV6-6
j_call: TRBJ1-1
d_call: -
cdr3_aa: CASSWVAGDGEAFF
cdr3_nt: TGTGCCAGCAGTTGGGTAGCGGGAGACGGTGAAGCTTTCTTT

clone_size: -
v_call: TRBV7-3
j_call: TRBJ2-7
d_call: -
cdr3_aa: CASSFQGYEQYF
cdr3_nt: TGTGCCAGCAGCTTCCAGGGTTACGAGCAGTACTTC

clone_size: -
v_call: TRBV5-5
j_call: TRBJ2-7
d_call: -
cdr3_aa: CASSLGTSGDEQYF
cdr3_nt: TGTGCCAGCAGCTTGGGGACCTCAGGGGACGAGCAGTACTTC

clone_size: -
v_call: TRBV10-3
j_call: TRBJ1-1
d_call: -
cdr3_aa: CAIRSGGPEAFF
cdr3_nt: TGTGCCATCAGATCCGGGGGGCCTGAAGCTTTCTTT

clone_size: -
v_call: TRBV6-1
j_call: TRBJ1-1
d_call: -
cdr3_aa: CASSARTRNTEAFF
cdr3_nt: TGTGCCAGCAGTGCGAGGACTCGTAACACTGAAGCTTTCTTT

clone_size: -
v_call: TRBV6-6
j_call: TRBJ2-7
d_call: -
cdr3_aa: CASSYWRGSYEQYF
cdr3_nt: TGTGCCAGCAGTTACTGGCGGGGATCATACGAGCAGTACTTC

clone_size: once
v_call: TRBV18
j_call: TRBJ2-3
d_call: -
cdr3_aa: CASSPRGVLSTDTQYF
cdr3_nt: TGTGCCAGCTCACCACGCGGGGTCCTTAGCACAGATACGCAGTATTTT

clone_size: few
v_call: TRBV4-1
j_call: TRBJ2-3
d_call: TRBD1
cdr3_aa: CASSRLMTGGTQYF
cdr3_nt: TGCGCCAGCAGCCGGCTGATGACAGGGGGTACGCAGTATTTT

clone_size: -
v_call: TRBV18
j_call: TRBJ1-2
d_call: -
cdr3_aa: CASSPRQYDGYTF
cdr3_nt: TGTGCCAGCTCACCACGACAGTACGATGGCTACACCTTC